This T cell receptor beta chain is drawn from a study of Graves' ophthalmopathy and Graves' hyperthyroidism. Turning to the study itself: The authors collected peripheral blood at initial diagnosis, before any treatment. Regarding the study as a whole: Blood contained most expanded thyroid clonotypes exceeding 0.001 frequency.

For repertoire sequencing, the TCR beta CDR3 regions were amplified from RNA transcripts. First-round RT-PCR employed HTBI primers, with a second-round multiplex PCR after it. TCRdb re-called the multiplex PCR reads with MiXCR, one entry per CDR3 protein. The repertoire holds 600,000 to 700,000 distinct CDR3 sequences, with about 41% as singletons. The sample holds one count of this clonotype. What it binds is unknown. Germline values: CDR1 SGDLS, CDR2 YYNGEE. The CDR3 sequence is 15 residues long. V lost 5 bases to trimming and J lost 1 base, with 15 bases between them. The diagnosis was founded upon clinical symptoms, serum thyroxine, TRAb, thyroid ultrasound and orbital computed tomography. PBMCs were density-gradient isolated from around 11 ml fresh blood.

The receptor's source is an adult man with Graves' ophthalmopathy. Sequencing used peripheral blood. The rearrangement joins TRBV9 to TRBJ2-5; the D gene is possibly TRBD2 (6 bases). CDR3 coding DNA: TGTGCCAGCAGTTTATCGATGGGGGGCCAAGAGACCCAGTACTTC. Translated, it gives CASSLSMGGQETQYF.